The following is a T cell receptor beta chain sequence with its context. This clonotype was observed at least ten times. The antigen it recognizes is unknown. No base quality information exists; no much larger clone differs at one position. cDNA was synthesized by template-switch 5'RACE using a primer carrying a 10-nucleotide random unique molecular identifier by which each TCR transcript was tagged. Every sequencing run covered 15-18 subjects and yielded more than 180 million TCR-beta sequences. Total RNA was extracted with the RNeasy kit. The KAPA Real-time Library Amplification kit was used to amplify TCR-beta VDJ regions with primers targeting the TCR constant region and the 5'RACE anchor. A first PCR added sample indexes and Illumina adaptors, after which a second PCR increased the library yield. After purification with Ampure beads, the TCR product of roughly 650 bp was size-selected on a 2% E-gel SizeSelection system. Library quality was checked on a Bioanalyzer, concentration was measured with Qubit, and libraries were quantified with the Kapa Library Quantification kit before pooling. An Illumina HiSeq 2500 was used to sequence the libraries paired-end at 2 x 150 bp. To increase sequence diversity, about 25-31% phiX was spiked into each library pool. Processing in the source paper ran as follows. Quality-filtered reads were processed with the UMI-based MiGEC pipeline, which removed over 75% of raw TCR sequences during error correction. VDJ genes were aligned to IMGT germline references, and clonotypes were defined by unique CDR3 amino acid sequence plus V-J genes. VDJtools evaluated clonal expansion, Shannon diversity and CDR3 relatedness (CalcPairwiseDistances, ClusterSamples); CLCbio workbench built phylogenetic trees. Clones with at least 8 unique UMIs were defined as expanded, with this threshold being based on coefficient-of-variation modelling across technical triplicates. The public reads were reanalyzed by TCRdb: fastp trimming at Q25, MiXCR alignment, in-frame beta chains only. Rows with one shared CDR3 protein collapse into an entry with the most common genes and DNA. It is TCRdb's table, rather than the study itself, that gives the V and J calls and clone size. Here the sample has approximately 65,000 distinct CDR3 sequences; approximately 4.2% occur a single time. The ten largest clones represent approximately 2.7% of the sample.

The sample comes from a study of neurological immune-mediated disorders (dated by TCRdb to about 2019). Regarding the complete study: Of the approximately 34 multiple sclerosis patients, about 31 had relapsing-remitting MS and 3 had secondary progressive MS. Peripheral blood TCR-beta repertoires from HTLV-I-associated myelopathy (HAM/TSP) patients, multiple sclerosis patients and healthy controls were compared by UMI-based sequencing. Alongside PBMC samples, the set of some 100 TCR-beta libraries contained longitudinal samples, technical triplicates, and paired CD4+ and CD8+ T-cell subsets that had been sorted. The cohort comprised roughly 69 subjects: roughly 15 HAM/TSP patients, around 35 multiple sclerosis patients and 20 or so healthy controls.

Overall results and qualifications from the work: TCR clonal expansion was highest in HAM/TSP patients and lowest in MS patients, with MS patients falling below even healthy controls. No identical CDR3 amino acid sequences were found to be shared among expanded clones across subjects, suggesting that TCR-beta repertoires were private in all groups. In phylogenetic analysis, the repertoires of 18 of 34 MS patients grouped into a cluster of related CDR3 sequences, which suggests a possible signature at the repertoire level. The MS cluster showed no association with clinical or MRI features, and the authors stated that larger cohorts are needed.

According to the germline V gene, CDR1 reads SGHTA and CDR2 reads FQGNSA. The CDR3 sequence holds 15 residues, the cysteine and phenylalanine included. The CDR3 DNA has 45 bases and is translated from base 1. Trimming takes 4 bases from V and 1 base from J, and the germline ends sit 13 bases apart. For unsorted PBMC libraries, 2 million PBMCs were used after storage in RNAlater at -80 degrees C until RNA extraction. Multiple sclerosis patients were enrolled in a US clinical protocol evaluating disease progression by magnetic resonance imaging. Peripheral blood was subjected to Ficoll-Hypaque density gradient centrifugation to isolate PBMCs, which were then cryopreserved in liquid nitrogen.

Specimen: PBMCs. This TCR derives from a man in his fifties with multiple sclerosis. The sequence is built from TRBV7-2 and TRBJ1-1; the D gene is perhaps TRBD1, on 5 matching bases. The nucleotide sequence is TGTGCCAGCAGCTCCCGGTACGGGGGGAACACTGAAGCTTTCTTT. Translated, it gives CASSSRYGGNTEAFF.